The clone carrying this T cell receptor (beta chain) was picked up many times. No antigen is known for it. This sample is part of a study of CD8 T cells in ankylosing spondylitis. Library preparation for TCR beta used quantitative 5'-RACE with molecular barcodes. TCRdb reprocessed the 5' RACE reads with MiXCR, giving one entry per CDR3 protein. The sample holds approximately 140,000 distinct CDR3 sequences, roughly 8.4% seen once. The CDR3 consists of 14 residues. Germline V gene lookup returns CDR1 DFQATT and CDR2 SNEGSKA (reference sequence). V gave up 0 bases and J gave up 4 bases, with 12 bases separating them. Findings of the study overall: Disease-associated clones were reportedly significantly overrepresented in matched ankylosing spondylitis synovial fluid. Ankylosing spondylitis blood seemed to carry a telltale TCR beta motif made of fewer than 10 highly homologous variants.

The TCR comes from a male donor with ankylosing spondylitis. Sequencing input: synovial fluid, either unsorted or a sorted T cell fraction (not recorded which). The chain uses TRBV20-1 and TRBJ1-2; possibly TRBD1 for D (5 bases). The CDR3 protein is CSARDHRQTYGYTF. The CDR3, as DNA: TGCAGTGCTAGAGATCACCGACAGACCTATGGCTACACCTTC.